The present entry profiles one T cell receptor beta chain with its context. The sample originates from a study of blood T cell repertoires in COVID-19. Study at large: Researchers got acute and convalescent COVID-19 samples from the United States, Italy and Spain. PBMCs, B-cell-depleted T cells, or T cells were the source of the cDNA or gDNA that made up the material.

Clones were sequenced by immunoSEQ multiplex PCR, and TCRdb holds only the in-frame ones, with some missing. This sample has some 170,000 clones, with about 80% found just once. Germline V lookup: CDR1 LNHDA, CDR2 SQIVND (reference sequence). The CDR3 totals 13 residues. V dropped 4 bases and J dropped 6; count of bases not matched to a gene: 0. The receptor comes from a woman in her 70s with acute or convalescent COVID-19. Sequencing input: peripheral blood. The chain combines TRBV19 with TRBJ1-5; 10 nucleotides line up with TRBD1. CDR3 amino acids: CASSRQGAQPQHF. CDR3 nucleotides: TGTGCCAGTAGTAGACAGGGGGCTCAGCCCCAGCATTTT.